These 3 T cell receptor beta chains were sequenced from one sample in a study of T cell changes during pregnancy in multiple sclerosis. Clones were sequenced by immunoSEQ multiplex PCR, and TCRdb holds only the in-frame ones, with some missing. The repertoire holds under 40,000 clones, with 92% as singletons. The sample was CD4+ T cells from peripheral blood mononuclear cells, taken in the third trimester of pregnancy. These receptors were obtained from a female donor in good health, enrolled as a control in a pregnancy study.

This rearrangement joins TRBV5-4 to TRBJ1-3; D is unclear. CDR1 and CDR2 (germline): SGHNT, YYREEE (reference sequence). V was cut by 5 bases and J by 8 bases, with 14 bases left in between. The CDR3 consists of 13 residues. The CDR3 DNA reads as TGTGCCAGCAGTACACTCCCCGGGGACACCATATATTTT. Protein: CASSTLPGDTIYF.

The chain is built from TRBV9 and TRBJ2-1; TRBD1 matches at 9 bases. Germline assignment: CDR1 SGDLS and CDR2 YYNGEE. This CDR3 has 15 residues. Losses at the gene ends were 4 bases for V and 7 bases for J; bases not matched to a gene: 9. The CDR3 DNA sequence: TGTGCCAGCAGCACCGGACAGGGGACCCTTAATGAGCAGTTCTTC. Translated, it gives CASSTGQGTLNEQFF.

The chain recombines TRBV5-4 with TRBJ2-3; D perhaps matches TRBD1 (5 bases). The CDR3 spans 17 residues. Germline loops: CDR1 SGHNT, CDR2 YYREEE (reference sequence). The ends were cut back, 4 bases at V and 0 bases at J, with 18 bases in the middle. The CDR3 DNA sequence: TGTGCCAGCAGCGGAGTTCAGAGACAGCCTAGCACAGATACGCAGTATTTT. Protein sequence: CASSGVQRQPSTDTQYF. The whole variable domain, remainder taken from reference TRBV5-4 and TRBJ2-3, is ETGVTQSPTHLIKTRGQQVTLRCSSQSGHNTVSWYQQALGQGPQFIFQYYREEENGRGNFPPRFSGLQFPNYSSELNVNALELDDSALYLCASSGVQRQPSTDTQYFGPGTRLTVL.